The next 22 T cell receptor beta chains were all read from a single sample in a study of T cells after yellow fever vaccination (dated by TCRdb to the late 2010s). The sample's treatment or condition label, in plain terms: live attenuated yellow fever vaccine strain. Library preparation was by 5' RACE. For sequencing, an Illumina NovaSeq 6000 was employed. TCRdb reran the public reads through fastp at Q25 and MiXCR, keeping productive beta chains. Here each entry gathers all rows of one CDR3 protein and keeps the most common genes and DNA. This sample holds a few hundred thousand distinct CDR3 sequences; 4% were observed only once. 20% to 25% of the sample belongs to the ten largest clones. The sample was PBMCs, taken 5 days after the yellow fever booster vaccination. All receptors derive from a man aged 18 to 29 who received the YFV17D yellow fever vaccine.

This clonotype showed up just a few times. The rearrangement links TRBV20-1 to TRBJ1-3; the D is unclear. This CDR3 has 13 amino acids. Germline CDR1 and CDR2: DFQATT and SNEGSKA (reference sequence). Trimming pared 1 base from V and 1 base from J, leaving 5 bases between. The CDR3 spells CSARVGSGNTIYF. The CDR3 nucleotides are TGCAGTGCTAGAGTCGGGTCTGGAAACACCATATATTTT.

In its sample, this clonotype was seen many times. The chain has TRBV4-2 and TRBJ1-2; no definite D call. The V end was cut by 0 bases, the J end by 4 bases, with 9 bases between. Germline V gene data show CDR1 as LGHNA and CDR2 as YNFKEQ. The CDR3 spans 14 residues. The CDR3: CASSQDEYSYGYTF. Here the CDR3 DNA reads TGTGCCAGCAGCCAAGATGAGTATTCCTATGGCTACACCTTC.

This clonotype was seen only a few times. The chain is built from TRBV28 and TRBJ2-6; D is undetermined. The CDR3 sequence is 15 residues long. Trimming took off 1 base at V and 2 bases at J, with 6 bases between the two ends. Germline-derived CDR1 and CDR2 are MDHEN and SYDVKM. The CDR3 sequence: CASSLYGTGANVLTF. CDR3 DNA: TGTGCCAGCAGTTTATACGGTACTGGGGCCAACGTCCTGACTTTC.

This clonotype was detected ten times or more. The J gene is TRBJ1-1, the V gene TRBV7-9; weak D call: TRBD1 (6 bases). The CDR3 is 15 residues long. The germline V gene has CDR1 SEHNR and CDR2 FQNEAQ (reference sequence). V was cut by 4 bases and J by 3 bases, with 15 bases left in between. Here the CDR3 reads CASSSYRVGDTEAFF. DNA for the CDR3: TGTGCCAGCAGCTCTTACAGGGTAGGGGACACTGAAGCTTTCTTT.

This sequence joins TRBV9 and TRBJ2-6; TRBD2 is a possible D gene (6 bases). The length of the CDR3 is 22 residues. Germline V gives CDR1 SGDLS, CDR2 YYNGEE. Trimming removed 4 bases from V and 2 bases from J, with 31 bases in between. The chain's CDR3 is CASSSYGGADPNSGAGANVLTF. In DNA, the CDR3 is TGTGCCAGCAGCTCATATGGCGGGGCAGATCCCAATTCTGGCGCTGGGGCCAACGTCCTGACTTTC.

This clonotype was seen many times. CDR3 nucleotide sequence: TGCGCCACCCTCCCGGATCCGAACACCGGGGAGCTGTTTTTT. This gives the protein CATLPDPNTGELFF. The rearrangement joins TRBV5-1 to TRBJ2-2; unclear D gene. V gave up 9 bases and J gave up 0 bases, with 12 bases separating them. This CDR3 comprises 14 residues. Per the germline V gene, CDR1 is SGHRS and CDR2 is YFSETQ. Full variable domain (outside the CDR3, taken from reference TRBV5-1 and TRBJ2-2): KAGVTQTPRYLIKTRGQQVTLSCSPISGHRSVSWYQQTPGQGLQFLFEYFSETQRNKGNFPGRFSGRQFSNSRSEMNVSTLELGDSALYLCATLPDPNTGELFFGEGSRLTVL.

Only a few counts were recorded for this clonotype. V is TRBV9 and J is TRBJ1-3, with 7 positions matching TRBD1. Losses at the gene ends were 2 bases for V and 0 bases for J; bases not matched to a gene: 5. The CDR3 has 16 residues. Germline-derived CDR1 and CDR2 are SGDLS and YYNGEE. This chain's CDR3 is CASSVEGQISGNTIYF. DNA of the CDR3: TGTGCCAGCAGCGTCGAGGGACAGATCTCTGGAAACACCATATATTTT. Supplemented by reference TRBV9 and TRBJ1-3, the full variable domain reads DSGVTQTPKHLITATGQRVTLRCSPRSGDLSVYWYQQSLDQGLQFLIQYYNGEERAKGNILERFSAQQFPDLHSELNLSSLELGDSALYFCASSVEGQISGNTIYFGEGSWLTVV.

This clonotype was detected many times. V gene TRBV20-1 combines with J gene TRBJ2-2; possible D gene TRBD2, 5 bases. Deletions cut 5 bases from V and 5 bases from J, with 6 bases between. Germline CDR1 reads DFQATT; CDR2 reads SNEGSKA (reference sequence). The length of the CDR3 is 11 residues. The CDR3 here is CSAGETGELFF. The CDR3 region has the DNA TGCAGTGCTGGGGAGACCGGGGAGCTGTTTTTT.

Ten or more counts support this clonotype. Here the CDR3 reads CATAPGTSSYEQYF. DNA for the CDR3: TGCGCCACCGCCCCTGGGACTTCCTCCTACGAGCAGTACTTC. V is TRBV23-1 and J is TRBJ2-7; possibly TRBD2 for D (6 bases). TRBV23-1 belongs to the ORF category, with a function that is uncertain. The V end lost 10 bases, the J end lost 0 bases, and 16 bases lay between the germline ends. This CDR3 contains 14 residues.

This chain joins TRBV29-1 and TRBJ1-2; 7 positions agree with TRBD1. CDR1 SQVTM and CDR2 ANQGSEA come from the germline V gene. The ends lost 1 base at V and 4 bases at J; junction bases unmatched: 6. The CDR3 loop spans 14 amino acids. The CDR3 nucleotides are TGCAGCGTTGAAGTCCAGACAGGGTCCTATGGCTACACCTTC. Translated, it gives CSVEVQTGSYGYTF. The full variable domain, with the rest looked up from reference TRBV29-1 and TRBJ1-2, is SAVISQKPSRDICQRGTSLTIQCQVDSQVTMMFWYRQQPGQSLTLIATANQGSEATYESGFVIDKFPISRPNLTFSTLTVSNMSPEDSSIYLCSVEVQTGSYGYTFGSGTRLTVV.

V is TRBV9 and J is TRBJ2-3; the D gene is possibly TRBD2 (6 bases). Germline CDR1 is SGDLS and CDR2 is YYNGEE. This CDR3 has 17 amino acids. Trimming removed 0 bases at V and 4 bases at J, with 18 bases between. CDR3 DNA: TGTGCCAGCAGCGTAGGACCGACTAGTACAGCGGCAGATACGCAGTATTTT. It specifies CASSVGPTSTAADTQYF.

This clonotype turned up a few times. The chain couples TRBV12-3 or TRBV12-4 to TRBJ1-5, with D uncertain. CDR3 length: 13 amino acids. Deletions cut 1 base from V and 7 bases from J, with 8 bases between. The CDR3 nucleotides are TGTGCCAGCAGTTTAGGCCCGCACCAGCCCCAGCATTTT. It specifies CASSLGPHQPQHF.

This clonotype was counted at least ten times. The chain is built from TRBV6-1 and TRBJ2-3, with D perhaps matching TRBD1 or TRBD2 (5 bases each). The CDR3 length is 14 residues. Germline V CDR1 and CDR2: MNHNS, SASEGT. Between the trimmed V and J ends, which lost 3 bases and 2 bases, there was a span of 9 bases. The CDR3 coding sequence is TGTGCCAGCAGTGAGAGGGGACCCACAGATACGCAGTATTTT. This encodes CASSERGPTDTQYF.

This clonotype turned up a few times. V usage is TRBV20-1 and J usage is TRBJ2-7; perhaps TRBD2 as D (6 bases). Looked up from germline, CDR1 is DFQATT and CDR2 is SNEGSKA (reference sequence). This CDR3 has 14 residues. V was cut by 0 bases and J by 1 base, with 10 bases left in between. The chain's CDR3 is CSAREDGGSYEQYF. In DNA, the CDR3 is TGCAGTGCTAGAGAGGACGGGGGATCCTACGAGCAGTACTTC.

The rearrangement links TRBV6-5 to TRBJ2-7; D uncertain. CDR3 size: 16 residues. Germline CDR1 and CDR2: MNHEY and SVGAGI. V shed 2 bases and J shed 2 bases, with 16 bases lying between them. The CDR3 spells CASSYTLGVPAYEQYF. In nucleotides, the CDR3 is TGTGCCAGCAGTTACACCCTCGGCGTCCCGGCCTACGAGCAGTACTTC.

This chain uses TRBV12-3 or TRBV12-4 with TRBJ1-5, with D possibly being TRBD1 (6 bases). Trimming left V 7 bases short and J 7 bases short, with 14 bases between. The CDR3 is 13 residues long. CDR3 nucleotide sequence: TGTGCCAGCACAGCAGGGGAGGGACAGCCCCAGCATTTT. Its protein is CASTAGEGQPQHF.

There are many counts of this clonotype. CDR3 DNA sequence: TGTGCCAGCAGCCCGTACGGGGTAAGGAACACTGAAGCTTTCTTT. Protein sequence: CASSPYGVRNTEAFF. This chain links TRBV7-9 with TRBJ1-1; no definite D call. The CDR3 covers 15 residues. The germline V gene encodes CDR1 SEHNR and CDR2 FQNEAQ (reference sequence). Trimming removed 5 bases at V and 1 base at J, with 14 bases between.

The sample holds a few counts of this clonotype. The chain joins TRBV6-6 to TRBJ1-5; 9 nucleotides agree with TRBD1. V was clipped by 10 bases and J by 0 bases; unmatched bases: 4. CDR1 is MNHNY and CDR2 is SVGAGI in the germline V gene (reference sequence). The CDR3 has 14 amino acids. The CDR3 spells CATDRGYSNQPQHF. DNA for the CDR3: TGTGCCACCGACAGGGGGTATAGCAATCAGCCCCAGCATTTT.

This clonotype showed up many times. The genes are TRBV6-2 or TRBV6-3 and TRBJ2-4; D unclear. The V and J ends lost 11 bases and 2 bases respectively, with 16 bases between them. This CDR3 is built from 14 residues. Germline V gene sequence: CDR1 MNHEY, CDR2 SVGEGT. The CDR3 bases are TGTGCCGCATCCCTCCGGGCATCCAAAAACATTCAGTACTTC. The encoded protein is CAASLRASKNIQYF.

This clonotype came up many times. J is TRBJ1-1 and V is TRBV5-1, with D possibly matching TRBD1 (5 bases). The V gene lost 0 bases and the J gene lost 6 bases, with 15 bases spanning the gap. From germline, CDR1 is SGHRS and CDR2 YFSETQ. The length of the CDR3 is 15 residues. CDR3 nucleotide sequence: TGCGCCAGCAGCTTGGCCCCCGGGGGGTTGGCTGAAGCTTTCTTT. Protein product: CASSLAPGGLAEAFF.

This clonotype was seen ten or more times. This chain links TRBV6-5 with TRBJ2-3, with a possible D match to TRBD1 (6 bases). Deletions cut 6 bases from V and 3 bases from J, with 16 bases between. This CDR3 is built from 15 residues. Looked up from germline, CDR1 is MNHEY and CDR2 is SVGAGI. CDR3: CASRGERGITDTQYF. CDR3 sequence (DNA): TGTGCCAGCAGGGGAGAGAGGGGGATAACAGATACGCAGTATTTT.

This clonotype has ten or more counts. The chain links TRBV7-2 to TRBJ2-4, with D possibly matching TRBD2 (6 bases). V lost 0 bases, J lost 9 bases, and 6 bases lay in between. From germline, CDR1 is SGHTA and CDR2 FQGNSA. CDR3 length: 12 amino acids. This CDR3 reads CASSLAGGIQYF. In DNA, the CDR3 is TGTGCCAGCAGCTTAGCGGGAGGCATTCAGTACTTC.